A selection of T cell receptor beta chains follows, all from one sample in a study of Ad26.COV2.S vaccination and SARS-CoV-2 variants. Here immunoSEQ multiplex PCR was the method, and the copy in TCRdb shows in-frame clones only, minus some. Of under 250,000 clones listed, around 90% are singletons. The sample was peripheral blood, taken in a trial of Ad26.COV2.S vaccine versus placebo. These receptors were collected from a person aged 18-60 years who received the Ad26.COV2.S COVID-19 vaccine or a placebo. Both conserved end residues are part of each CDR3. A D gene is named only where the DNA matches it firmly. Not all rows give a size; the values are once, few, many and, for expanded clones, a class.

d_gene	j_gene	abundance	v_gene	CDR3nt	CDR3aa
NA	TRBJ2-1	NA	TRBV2	TGTGCCAGCAGTGGATCCCCCTCCCGTGAGCAGTTCTTC	CASSGSPSREQFF
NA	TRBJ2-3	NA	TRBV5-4	TGTGCCAGCAGCTTGGTAGATATAAACACAGATACGCAGTATTTT	CASSLVDINTDTQYF
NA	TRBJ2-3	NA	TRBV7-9	TGTGCCAGCAGCTTAGAGGCTTGGGGTAGCACAGATACGCAGTATTTT	CASSLEAWGSTDTQYF
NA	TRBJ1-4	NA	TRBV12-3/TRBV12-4	TGTGCCAGCAGTAACGGGCCAAACGAAAAACTGTTTTTT	CASSNGPNEKLFF
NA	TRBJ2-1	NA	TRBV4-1	TGCGCCAGCAGCCAAGTAACGGGCCCCGATAAGAAGCAGTTCTTC	CASSQVTGPDKKQFF
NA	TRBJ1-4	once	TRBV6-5	TGTGCCAGCAGTCAACAAGATGGGGGTGAAAAACTGTTTTTT	CASSQQDGGEKLFF
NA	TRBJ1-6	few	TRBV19	TGTGCCAGTAGTATAAGACTGAACTCCTATAATTCACCCCTCCACTTT	CASSIRLNSYNSPLHF
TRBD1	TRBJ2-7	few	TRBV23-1	TGCGCCAGCAGTCCTGAAAACCGGGACAGAACCTACGAGCAGTACTTC	CASSPENRDRTYEQYF
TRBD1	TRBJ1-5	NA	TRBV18	TGTGCCAGCTCACCGACAGGGGGGAAGCAGCCCCAGCATTTT	CASSPTGGKQPQHF
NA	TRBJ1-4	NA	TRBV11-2	TGTGCCAGCAGCTGGTCGCTCCGTGGGAATGAAAAACTGTTTTTT	CASSWSLRGNEKLFF